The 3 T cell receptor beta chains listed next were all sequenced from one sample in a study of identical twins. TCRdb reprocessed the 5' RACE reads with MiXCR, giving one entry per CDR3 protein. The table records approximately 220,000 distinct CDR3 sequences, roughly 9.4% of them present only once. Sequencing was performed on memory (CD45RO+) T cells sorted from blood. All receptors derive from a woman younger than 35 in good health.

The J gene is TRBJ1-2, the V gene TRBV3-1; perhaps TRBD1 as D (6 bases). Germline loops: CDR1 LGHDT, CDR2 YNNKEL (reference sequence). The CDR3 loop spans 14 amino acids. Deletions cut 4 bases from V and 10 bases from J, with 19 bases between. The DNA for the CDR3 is TGTGCCAGCAGCCGCTCAGGGGCCTTAGGGGACTACACCTTC. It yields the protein CASSRSGALGDYTF.

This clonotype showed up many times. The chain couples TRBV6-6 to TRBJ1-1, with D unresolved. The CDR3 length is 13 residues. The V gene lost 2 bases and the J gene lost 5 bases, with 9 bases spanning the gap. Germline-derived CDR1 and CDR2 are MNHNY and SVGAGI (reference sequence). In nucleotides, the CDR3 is TGTGCCAGCAGTTACGCACCTGGGACTGAAGCTTTCTTT. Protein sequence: CASSYAPGTEAFF.

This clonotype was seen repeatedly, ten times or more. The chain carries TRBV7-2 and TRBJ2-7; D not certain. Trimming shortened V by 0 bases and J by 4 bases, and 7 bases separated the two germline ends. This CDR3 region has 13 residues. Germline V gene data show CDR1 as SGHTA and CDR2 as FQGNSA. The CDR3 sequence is CASSLARQYEQYF. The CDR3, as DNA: TGTGCCAGCAGCTTAGCGCGCCAGTACGAGCAGTACTTC.